These 5 T cell receptor beta chains were all obtained from the same sample, sequenced in a study of T-cell memory formation after mild COVID-19. MiXCR, run by TCRdb on the 5' RACE reads, gives a single entry per CDR3 protein. The sample contains about 140,000 distinct CDR3 sequences, more than 14% of which appear only once. Sequenced sample: PBMCs or a T cell subset sorted from them (not recorded which). Every receptor here comes from an adult woman who had mild COVID-19 (a few samples of this study predate the infection). Cell type and time point are not known.

The chain has TRBV29-1 and TRBJ2-7, with 8 positions matching TRBD1. The CDR3 runs to 13 residues. Germline values: CDR1 SQVTM, CDR2 ANQGSEA. V trimming: 6 bases; J trimming: 2 bases; junction bases outside the gene matches: 6. The CDR3 sequence: CSVYDRGPYEQYF. In DNA, the CDR3 is TGCAGCGTATATGACAGGGGACCCTACGAGCAGTACTTC.

This clonotype was counted only a few times. The rearrangement uses TRBV5-1 and TRBJ2-3, with no clear D. The CDR3 totals 15 residues. Trimming took 0 bases from V and 0 from J, leaving 8 bases between them. CDR1 and CDR2 (germline): SGHRS, YFSETQ. The CDR3 loop is CASSLESVSTDTQYF. Here the CDR3 DNA reads TGCGCCAGCAGCTTGGAGAGCGTTAGCACAGATACGCAGTATTTT.

The chain employs TRBV9 and TRBJ2-3; possible D gene TRBD2, 7 bases. Germline V gives CDR1 SGDLS, CDR2 YYNGEE. The CDR3 loop spans 16 amino acids. Deletions cut 3 bases from V and 3 bases from J, with 17 bases between. The CDR3 spells CASSARGGGPTDTQYF. The CDR3 DNA follows: TGTGCCAGCAGCGCGAGGGGGGGAGGGCCGACAGATACGCAGTATTTT.

A remark on this clonotype: The junction shows a germline mismatch at one end, possibly a read error. This chain uses TRBV3-1 with TRBJ1-3; D unresolved. Germline CDR1 and CDR2: LGHDT and YNNKEL (reference sequence). The CDR3 consists of 12 residues. The CDR3 sequence: CASRQVGNTIYF. CDR3 in DNA: TGTGCCAGCAGACAAGTGGGAAACACCATATATTTT.

This clonotype occurred a few times. The V and J genes are TRBV4-2 and TRBJ2-7, with 8 nucleotides matching TRBD2. The germline V gene encodes CDR1 LGHNA and CDR2 YNFKEQ. CDR3 length equals 14 residues. Unmatched junction bases numbered 1, after V lost 0 bases and J lost 3 bases. Written as DNA, the CDR3 is TGTGCCAGCAGCCAAGAAAGCGGGAGCTACGAGCAGTACTTC. It is translated as CASSQESGSYEQYF.